The 20 T cell receptor beta chains in this list originate from one sample, sequenced in a study of OX40 agonist ivuxolimab in advanced cancers. Sequencing was performed with immunoSEQ multiplex PCR; in TCRdb, only in-frame clones are kept and a portion is missing. The sample has about 73,000 clones, around 80% seen once. Sequenced here: CD4+ or CD8+ T cells sorted from blood, sampled in a trial of the OX40 agonist ivuxolimab. These receptor sequences come from an adult with an advanced solid tumor such as melanoma, head and neck, liver or kidney cancer.

In its sample, this clone was seen a few times. CDR3 in amino acids: CASSGSSEVYTF. The CDR3 coding sequence is TGTGCCAGCAGCGGAAGCTCAGAGGTCTACACCTTC. The genes are TRBV9 and TRBJ1-2; no firm D call. The length of the CDR3 is 12 residues. Germline V gene sequence: CDR1 SGDLS, CDR2 YYNGEE. The germline V and J ends were trimmed by 3 bases and 10 bases, with 13 bases remaining between them.

V and J are TRBV6-5 and TRBJ1-5; D may be TRBD1 (6 bases). CDR1 and CDR2 from the germline V gene are MNHEY and SVGAGI. The V gene lost 4 bases and the J gene lost 4 bases, with 8 bases spanning the gap. The CDR3 totals 13 residues. The CDR3 coding sequence is TGTGCCAGCAGTTTGACAGGTAATCAGCCCCAGCATTTT. Translating it yields CASSLTGNQPQHF.

J is TRBJ2-7 and V is TRBV7-2; TRBD2 matches 9 bases. CDR3 length: 15 residues. Germline V gene data show CDR1 as SGHTA and CDR2 as FQGNSA. J was trimmed by 7 bases and V by 4 bases; bases with no gene match: 11. This CDR3 reads CASSSPGLATGEQYF. CDR3 in DNA: TGTGCCAGCAGCTCACCGGGACTAGCAACTGGGGAGCAGTACTTC.

This clone was seen once. V gene TRBV9 combines with J gene TRBJ1-2; D perhaps matches TRBD1 (5 bases). The CDR3 consists of 17 residues. Germline values: CDR1 SGDLS, CDR2 YYNGEE. The V and J ends lost 4 bases and 3 bases respectively, with 22 bases between them. The CDR3 nucleotides read TGTGCCAGCAGCACAGTGGGGTGGGGGGAGCAGGACTATGGCTACACCTTC. Protein: CASSTVGWGEQDYGYTF.

This clone appeared once. CDR3 coding DNA: TGTGCCAGCACCGGGGGGGGTGGCAATCAGCCCCAGCATTTT. Protein: CASTGGGGNQPQHF. The gene calls are TRBV18 and TRBJ1-5, with D perhaps matching TRBD1 (5 bases). CDR1 KGHSH and CDR2 LQKENI come from the germline V gene. Trimming pared 8 bases from V and 2 bases from J, leaving 13 bases between. The CDR3 is 14 amino acids.

The chain has TRBV4-3 and TRBJ2-6; D remains unclear. CDR3 length: 18 amino acids. The germline V gene has CDR1 LGHNA and CDR2 YSLEER. The V and J ends lost 1 base and 0 bases respectively, with 13 bases between them. The CDR3 DNA follows: TGCGCCAGCAGCCAAGGCGCCTTAGTTAGCTCTGGGGCCAACGTCCTGACTTTC. Its protein is CASSQGALVSSGANVLTF.

The rearrangement links TRBV29-1 to TRBJ2-3; no firm D call. Germline lookup yields CDR1 SQVTM and CDR2 ANQGSEA. The CDR3 is made up of 15 amino acids. The V end was cut by 4 bases, the J end by 5 bases, with 19 bases between. In nucleotides, the CDR3 is TGCAGCGTTGGTGCTGGGGTTGTTTTACAAGATACGCAGTATTTT. Encoded protein: CSVGAGVVLQDTQYF.

The chain recombines TRBV9 with TRBJ1-6; 7 bases are a match to TRBD1. The ends lost 9 bases at V and 10 bases at J; junction bases unmatched: 13. The CDR3 spans 14 residues. From germline, CDR1 is SGDLS and CDR2 YYNGEE. CDR3 loop: CATAQGHEGSPLHF. The CDR3 bases are TGTGCCACAGCACAGGGGCATGAAGGATCACCCCTCCACTTT.

Only one count was recorded for this clone. V is TRBV19 and J is TRBJ1-1; D might be TRBD1 (6 bases). The CDR3 is made up of 14 amino acids. The germline V gene encodes CDR1 LNHDA and CDR2 SQIVND (reference sequence). Trimming removed 6 bases at V and 0 bases at J, with 11 bases between. The CDR3 coding sequence is TGTGCCAGTAGGATACAGGGACTGAACACTGAAGCTTTCTTT. The encoded protein is CASRIQGLNTEAFF.

This sequence joins TRBV27 and TRBJ1-2; the match to TRBD1 covers 8 bases. The CDR3 has 18 amino acids. J was trimmed by 8 bases and V by 6 bases; bases with no gene match: 23. CDR1 is MNHEY and CDR2 is SMNVEV in the germline V gene (reference sequence). The CDR3 DNA reads as TGTGCCAGCAGCCTTAAACCGGGACAGGCGATACTCGAGGACGGCTACACCTTC. It is translated as CASSLKPGQAILEDGYTF.

V usage is TRBV9 and J usage is TRBJ1-1, with unresolved D. Trimming took 1 base from V and 4 from J, leaving 11 bases between them. Germline values: CDR1 SGDLS, CDR2 YYNGEE. The CDR3 sequence is 14 residues long. The CDR3 sequence: CASSVMDGSTEAFF. CDR3 nucleotide sequence: TGTGCCAGCAGCGTAATGGATGGCAGCACTGAAGCTTTCTTT.

This clone was seen a few times. The chain has TRBV2 and TRBJ2-6; D is undetermined. From germline, CDR1 is SNHLY and CDR2 FYNNEI. V gave up 7 bases and J gave up 4 bases, with 14 bases separating them. This CDR3 comprises 15 residues. Here the CDR3 reads CASTSPGAGANVLTF. CDR3 in DNA: TGTGCCAGCACATCGCCGGGTGCCGGGGCCAACGTCCTGACTTTC.

The rearrangement links TRBV7-8 to TRBJ1-2; D gene unclear. The CDR3 sequence is 12 residues long. Trimming stripped 1 base from V and 8 bases from J, with 8 bases between. CDR1 SGHVS and CDR2 FQNEAQ come from the germline V gene. The CDR3 DNA sequence: TGTGCCAGCAGCTTAGTTGGAGGGGGCTACACCTTC. Encoded protein: CASSLVGGGYTF.

The rearrangement joins TRBV19 to TRBJ2-1, with D unresolved. Germline loops: CDR1 LNHDA, CDR2 SQIVND (reference sequence). CDR3 length: 12 amino acids. V gave up 4 bases and J gave up 8 bases, with 9 bases separating them. The CDR3: CASSTTVYEQFF. The CDR3 DNA reads TGTGCCAGTAGTACCACGGTATATGAGCAGTTCTTC.

The chain combines TRBV6-5 with TRBJ2-1, with D possibly matching TRBD2 (6 bases). The CDR3 runs to 16 residues. Trimming took off 2 bases at V and 3 bases at J, with 14 bases between the two ends. Germline lookup yields CDR1 MNHEY and CDR2 SVGAGI. Written as DNA, the CDR3 is TGTGCCAGCAGTTACGGGAGGTCTAAAGGCTACAATGAGCAGTTCTTC. Encoded protein: CASSYGRSKGYNEQFF.

This clone showed up just a few times. The chain couples TRBV2 to TRBJ1-1; no firm D call. V was pared by 3 bases and J by 0 bases, with 5 bases between. From germline, CDR1 is SNHLY and CDR2 FYNNEI. The CDR3 contains 13 residues. The CDR3 DNA follows: TGTGCCAGCAGTGACAGTATGAACACTGAAGCTTTCTTT. Translated: CASSDSMNTEAFF.

The chain carries TRBV18 and TRBJ1-1, with 7 bases lining up with TRBD1. Trimming cost V 3 bases and J 1 base; bases outside gene matches: 8. Germline values: CDR1 KGHSH, CDR2 LQKENI. There are 16 residues in the CDR3. The CDR3 reads CASSPNANRGNTEAFF. Here the CDR3 DNA reads TGTGCCAGCTCACCGAACGCCAACAGGGGGAACACTGAAGCTTTCTTT.

This rearrangement joins TRBV11-2 to TRBJ1-5, with 7 bases identical to TRBD1. The CDR3 has 14 amino acids. Germline trimming cut 7 bases from V and 6 bases from J; bases unmatched to any gene: 9. CDR1 SGHAT and CDR2 FQNNGV come from the germline V gene. CDR3 amino acids: CASTLRQGIQPQHF. The DNA of the CDR3 is TGTGCCAGCACCCTGAGACAGGGTATTCAGCCCCAGCATTTT.

The J gene is TRBJ2-3, the V gene TRBV7-9; D perhaps matches TRBD2 (6 bases). The CDR3 loop spans 16 amino acids. Germline V CDR1 and CDR2: SEHNR, FQNEAQ (reference sequence). V was cut by 1 base and J by 0 bases, with 11 bases left in between. The CDR3: CASSLVPGTSTDTQYF. CDR3 DNA: TGTGCCAGCAGCTTAGTACCCGGGACTAGCACAGATACGCAGTATTTT.

The V gene is TRBV6-5, the J gene TRBJ2-3, with D perhaps being TRBD1 or TRBD2 (5 bases each). The CDR3 length is 15 residues. Between the trimmed V and J ends, which lost 5 bases and 3 bases, there was a span of 15 bases. Germline V gene lookup returns CDR1 MNHEY and CDR2 SVGAGI. The CDR3 protein is CASSGGFTGTDTQYF. CDR3 bases: TGTGCCAGCAGTGGGGGATTCACCGGGACAGATACGCAGTATTTT.